This T cell receptor beta chain was sequenced for a study of T-cell memory formation after mild COVID-19. Study-wide background: The two donors had largely donor-specific TCR clusters.

One entry per CDR3 protein, called by TCRdb with MiXCR from the 5' RACE reads. Among around 470,000 distinct CDR3 sequences, about 19% were seen once, and the ten largest hold about 8.1%. This clonotype was detected a few times. Its antigen remains unknown. Whole-study findings and limits: The study found contracting CD4+ clones mainly in CM and EM and contracting CD8+ clones in EMRA. Clones that shrank (day 15 to 85) were balanced CD4/CD8, whereas later expanders leaned CD4+.

This CDR3 comprises 15 residues. Germline V lookup: CDR1 DFQATT, CDR2 SNEGSKA (reference sequence). J lost 1 base, V lost 1 base, and 3 bases had no gene match. The source of this sequence is an adult woman who had mild COVID-19 (a few samples of this study predate the infection). Cell type and time point are not known. What was sequenced was PBMCs or a T cell subset sorted from them (not recorded which). The chain couples TRBV20-1 to TRBJ1-1; 10 bases are shared with TRBD1. CDR3 DNA: TGCAGTGCTAGAGGGACAGGGGGGAGGAACACTGAAGCTTTCTTT. It specifies CSARGTGGRNTEAFF.